Below are 24 T cell receptor beta chains sequenced from a single sample in a study of shared clonotypes between healthy human individuals. Some clones are missing from TCRdb's copy, which holds only in-frame ones; the method was immunoSEQ multiplex PCR. The sample contains roughly 1.5 million clones, around 98% of which appear only once. Sequencing was done on a sample of naive CD4+ T cells sorted from blood. Described subset: CD45RA+ positively selected. These receptors all stem from a man aged 25-45 years in good health.

The chain carries TRBV5-6 and TRBJ2-7; possible D gene TRBD1, 5 bases. The length of the CDR3 is 16 residues. Trimming removed 1 base at V and 1 base at J, with 15 bases between. In germline, CDR1 is SGHDT, CDR2 YYEEEE. For the CDR3, the DNA is TGTGCCAGCAGCTTGATTCGGCAGGGTGTTTCCTACGAGCAGTACTTC. The encoded protein is CASSLIRQGVSYEQYF.

The chain has TRBV4-1 and TRBJ2-7, with 12 bases fitting TRBD2. Germline V gene data show CDR1 as MGHRA and CDR2 as YSYEKL. Trimming at V came to 0 bases and at J to 3 bases, leaving 21 bases not matched to a gene. This CDR3 is built from 22 residues. The CDR3 DNA is TGCGCCAGCAGCCAAGATAGCGCGCATCGGACTAGCGGGACCGAAATAGACTACGAGCAGTACTTC. This gives the protein CASSQDSAHRTSGTEIDYEQYF.

The rearrangement joins TRBV19 to TRBJ2-1, with D hard to call. The CDR3 has 14 amino acids. Looked up from germline, CDR1 is LNHDA and CDR2 is SQIVND (reference sequence). V lost 4 bases and J 2 bases, leaving 9 bases between the germline ends. The CDR3 bases are TGTGCCAGTAGTACGCAAACCGCCTACAATGAGCAGTTCTTC. It specifies CASSTQTAYNEQFF.

The chain combines TRBV15 with TRBJ1-1; D not resolved. CDR3 length equals 14 residues. CDR1 LNHNV and CDR2 YYDKDF come from the germline V gene (reference sequence). Trimming took off 3 bases at V and 5 bases at J, with 13 bases between the two ends. The CDR3: CATSREQLGTEAFF. The CDR3 DNA reads TGTGCCACCAGCAGGGAACAGCTGGGGACTGAAGCTTTCTTT.

In the case of this clone: This specimen includes other DNA sequences encoding the same CDR3. V gene TRBV9 combines with J gene TRBJ1-4; D gene unclear. Per germline, CDR1 SGDLS and CDR2 YYNGEE. The V and J ends lost 0 bases and 0 bases respectively, with 9 bases between them. The CDR3 length is 16 residues. The CDR3 bases are TGTGCCAGCAGCGTAGGGCTCGGCGCAACTAATGAAAAACTGTTTTTT. Translated: CASSVGLGATNEKLFF.

V is TRBV18 and J is TRBJ1-5; perhaps TRBD1 as D (5 bases). CDR3 length: 14 amino acids. V lost 2 bases and J 7 bases, leaving 12 bases between the germline ends. CDR1 is KGHSH and CDR2 is LQKENI in the germline V gene. This CDR3 reads CASSPFGGDQPQHF. The DNA for the CDR3 is TGTGCCAGCTCACCATTTGGGGGGGACCAGCCCCAGCATTTT.

The count of this clone is one. The same CDR3 arises from other DNA sequences in this sample as well. V is TRBV29-1 and J is TRBJ2-7; tentative D call: TRBD2 (6 bases). V was clipped by 4 bases and J by 3 bases, with 10 bases between them. The germline V gene has CDR1 SQVTM and CDR2 ANQGSEA. The CDR3 extends over 12 amino acids. CDR3 protein: CSVVYGSYEQYF. The CDR3 DNA is TGCAGCGTTGTCTACGGGAGCTACGAGCAGTACTTC.

The chain recombines TRBV9 with TRBJ1-3; 7 nucleotides align to TRBD1. Germline loops: CDR1 SGDLS, CDR2 YYNGEE. The J segment lost 1 base and the V segment lost 1 base, leaving 8 bases of the junction unmatched. The CDR3 spans 17 residues. The CDR3 spells CASSVTPDRWSGNTIYF. CDR3 nucleotide sequence: TGTGCCAGCAGCGTAACCCCGGACAGGTGGTCTGGAAACACCATATATTTT. Looking up the rest from reference TRBV9 and TRBJ1-3 gives the full variable domain: DSGVTQTPKHLITATGQRVTLRCSPRSGDLSVYWYQQSLDQGLQFLIQYYNGEERAKGNILERFSAQQFPDLHSELNLSSLELGDSALYFCASSVTPDRWSGNTIYFGEGSWLTVV.

The V gene is TRBV14, the J gene TRBJ1-1, with a tentative D call TRBD1 (5 bases). Germline lookup yields CDR1 SGHDN and CDR2 FVKESK. CDR3 size: 14 residues. Trimming left V 4 bases short and J 1 base short, with 10 bases between. Here the CDR3 reads CASSPRGGNTEAFF. As DNA, the CDR3 is TGTGCCAGCAGCCCGCGGGGCGGGAACACTGAAGCTTTCTTT.

The rearrangement joins TRBV9 to TRBJ2-1, with 7 bases identical to TRBD1. Germline V gives CDR1 SGDLS, CDR2 YYNGEE. The CDR3 has 13 amino acids. V trimming: 4 bases; J trimming: 10 bases; junction bases outside the gene matches: 8. The CDR3 DNA follows: TGTGCCAGCAGCACGCGACAGGGAAGGGAGCAGTTCTTC. This sequence encodes CASSTRQGREQFF.

V usage is TRBV2 and J usage is TRBJ1-2; D ambiguous. Trimming took off 2 bases at V and 10 bases at J, with 17 bases between the two ends. Germline V gene lookup returns CDR1 SNHLY and CDR2 FYNNEI. This CDR3 region has 14 residues. The CDR3 loop is CASSEKRLPGDYTF. Here the CDR3 DNA reads TGTGCCAGCAGTGAAAAACGCCTCCCCGGTGACTACACCTTC.

The sample holds one count of this clone. This chain links TRBV10-2 with TRBJ2-5; D perhaps matches TRBD1 (6 bases). The germline CDR1 and CDR2 sequences are WSHSY and SAAADI. The CDR3 is 16 residues long. V shed 8 bases and J shed 2 bases, with 21 bases lying between them. CDR3 amino acids: CASGQIGTGLQETQYF. CDR3 in DNA: TGCGCCAGCGGACAGATCGGTACGGGTTTGCAAGAGACCCAGTACTTC.

The chain combines TRBV2 with TRBJ2-7; 11 bases match TRBD1. The V gene's germline CDR1 is SNHLY and CDR2 FYNNEI. The CDR3 loop spans 14 amino acids. The ends lost 7 bases at V and 3 bases at J; junction bases unmatched: 5. The CDR3 nucleotides are TGTGCCAGCACCGGGACAGGGGGAGGCTACGAGCAGTACTTC. This sequence encodes CASTGTGGGYEQYF.

The chain links TRBV29-1 to TRBJ2-1, with TRBD2 matching over 10 bases. The CDR3 length is 12 residues. Trimming cost V 6 bases and J 9 bases; bases outside gene matches: 5. The germline CDR1 and CDR2 sequences are SQVTM and ANQGSEA. The CDR3 protein is CSVLAGVSEQFF. Here the CDR3 DNA reads TGCAGCGTCCTAGCGGGAGTAAGTGAGCAGTTCTTC.

The chain recombines TRBV6-5 with TRBJ2-3, with D unresolved. The germline V gene encodes CDR1 MNHEY and CDR2 SVGAGI. The V end lost 6 bases, the J end lost 1 base, and 14 bases lay between the germline ends. The CDR3 is 15 residues long. This chain's CDR3 is CASRPQNKGTDTQYF. The CDR3 nucleotides read TGTGCCAGCAGGCCTCAAAATAAGGGCACAGATACGCAGTATTTT.

The chain carries TRBV11-2 and TRBJ2-4; D unresolved. V lost 7 bases and J lost 1, with 11 bases in between. Germline CDR1 reads SGHAT; CDR2 reads FQNNGV. This CDR3 has 14 residues. The CDR3 sequence is CASTNLGAKNIQYF. CDR3 DNA: TGTGCCAGCACAAATCTGGGGGCCAAAAACATTCAGTACTTC.

This chain's CDR3 is CASSFLYSNQPQHF. DNA of the CDR3: TGTGCCAGCAGTTTTCTGTATAGCAATCAGCCCCAGCATTTT. The chain is built from TRBV28 and TRBJ1-5, with D unresolved. Trimming stripped 3 bases from V and 0 bases from J, with 6 bases between. The V gene's germline CDR1 is MDHEN and CDR2 SYDVKM. The CDR3 spans 14 residues.

V gene TRBV5-1 combines with J gene TRBJ2-7, with 10 bases fitting TRBD2. The CDR3 loop spans 18 amino acids. V was pared by 0 bases and J by 0 bases, with 9 bases of the junction left unmatched. CDR1 is SGHRS and CDR2 is YFSETQ in the germline V gene. The CDR3 loop is CASSLARLAGVGSYEQYF. The DNA of the CDR3 is TGCGCCAGCAGCTTGGCCCGTCTAGCGGGAGTCGGCTCCTACGAGCAGTACTTC. Complete variable domain (other parts from reference TRBV5-1 and TRBJ2-7): KAGVTQTPRYLIKTRGQQVTLSCSPISGHRSVSWYQQTPGQGLQFLFEYFSETQRNKGNFPGRFSGRQFSNSRSEMNVSTLELGDSALYLCASSLARLAGVGSYEQYFGPGTRLTVT.

This sequence joins TRBV28 and TRBJ1-5; perhaps TRBD1 as D (5 bases). The CDR3 spans 14 residues. Germline V gene data show CDR1 as MDHEN and CDR2 as SYDVKM. Trimming left V 6 bases short and J 4 bases short, with 13 bases between. CDR3 DNA: TGTGCCAGCAGACCCCGGGACGTTAATCAGCCCCAGCATTTT. Translating it yields CASRPRDVNQPQHF.

Points on this clone: Other DNA sequences from this sample encode an identical CDR3 as well. The DNA of the CDR3 is TGTGCTAGTGGTTCAGGCACAGATACGCAGTATTTT. Translating gives CASGSGTDTQYF. The chain uses TRBV12-5 and TRBJ2-3, with D hard to call. V dropped 4 bases and J dropped 1 base, with 3 bases sitting between them. CDR1 is LGHNT, CDR2 FRNRAP, per germline. The CDR3 is 12 amino acids.

The rearrangement links TRBV4-2 to TRBJ2-2, with D tentatively TRBD1 (5 bases). V gave up 2 bases and J gave up 6 bases, with 19 bases separating them. This CDR3 contains 17 residues. Germline V lookup: CDR1 LGHNA, CDR2 YNFKEQ. The CDR3 DNA reads as TGTGCCAGCAGCCAACTTCTGGGCGGTACAGGCCCCGGGGAGCTGTTTTTT. It specifies CASSQLLGGTGPGELFF.

This chain joins TRBV5-1 and TRBJ2-3, with D tentatively TRBD1 (5 bases). The germline V and J ends were trimmed by 1 base and 0 bases, with 15 bases remaining between them. Germline assignment: CDR1 SGHRS and CDR2 YFSETQ. CDR3 length equals 17 residues. The CDR3 spells CASSLRLQVASTDTQYF. CDR3 bases: TGCGCCAGCAGCTTGCGGCTACAGGTCGCTAGCACAGATACGCAGTATTTT.

The rearrangement uses TRBV2 and TRBJ1-5; 9 positions match TRBD1. This CDR3 contains 14 residues. Germline V gene lookup returns CDR1 SNHLY and CDR2 FYNNEI. V lost 5 bases to trimming and J lost 4 bases; unmatched junction nucleotides: 3. In DNA form, the CDR3 reads TGTGCCAGCAGTCTAGGACAGGGGAATCAGCCCCAGCATTTT. Translated: CASSLGQGNQPQHF.

This clone was seen a single time. The CDR3 loop is CASSRPDTPSNQPQHF. The CDR3 nucleotides are TGTGCCAGTAGTAGACCGGACACACCTAGCAATCAGCCCCAGCATTTT. This chain joins TRBV19 and TRBJ1-5; possible D gene TRBD1, 5 bases. V gave up 4 bases and J gave up 0 bases, with 13 bases separating them. Germline assignment: CDR1 LNHDA and CDR2 SQIVND (reference sequence). The CDR3 loop spans 16 amino acids.